A selection of T cell receptor beta chains follows, all from one sample in a study of blood T cell repertoires in COVID-19. Profiling relied on immunoSEQ multiplex PCR, and the TCRdb table lists in-frame clones only, not all of them. This sample has 250,000 to 300,000 clones, with over 80% found just once. Sequenced input: peripheral blood. These receptors all come from a man in his 60s who had recovered from COVID-19. The conserved cysteine and the conserved F or W are not part of the CDR3 here. Fields, in order: V gene, clone size, CDR3 protein. Where a row states a size, it is once, few, many or the class of an expanded clone; other rows omit it.

TRBV28	NA	ASSFPPGLADYNEQF
TRBV5-4	NA	ASSTGLAGVNEQY
TRBV30	NA	AWRRELTDTQY
TRBV28	NA	ASSLTGGSGNTIY
TRBV30	NA	ACTTAGDGDEKLF
TRBV12-3/TRBV12-4	NA	ASSFGSGNGYT
TRBV3-1/TRBV3-2	NA	ASSQVGTGEYEQY
TRBV29-1	NA	SVTDRFYGYT
TRBV9	NA	ASSVDLLTGELF
TRBV9	few	ASSVGQGAYEQY